This T cell receptor (beta chain) came from a study of response to subunit inactivated influenza vaccine. This clonotype was counted between two and nine times. Trimming removed 8 bases at V and 6 bases at J, with 9 bases between. The CDR3 is made up of 11 amino acids. Germline V gene data show CDR1 as SGHVS and CDR2 as FNYEAQ. TCRdb itself ran the RT-PCR reads through MiXCR, one entry per CDR3 protein. Of roughly 500,000 distinct CDR3 sequences in the sample, 25% were seen once. The chain combines TRBV7-6 with TRBJ2-3; D ambiguous. The input for sequencing was CD4+ T cells sorted from PBMCs, taken 5 days after vaccination. The source of this sequence is a man aged 50-59 years who received an inactivated influenza vaccine. CDR3 coding DNA: TGTGCCAGCCCTTCTACGGATACGCAGTATTTT. Translation gives CASPSTDTQYF.